The present TCR beta chain was sequenced within a study of blood T cell repertoires in COVID-19. Overall study: Whether acute or convalescent, the COVID-19 samples came from the United States, Italy and Spain.

The Seattle patients joined while their infection was active and were tracked longitudinally afterward. Sequencing was performed with immunoSEQ multiplex PCR; in TCRdb, only in-frame clones are kept and a portion is missing. The table includes around 300,000 clones, 90% detected once. This CDR3 spans 15 amino acids. V lost 5 bases, J lost 0 bases, and 13 bases lay in between. Germline V lookup: CDR1 MGHDK, CDR2 SYGVNS. Sequenced sample: peripheral blood. This clonotype was sampled from a woman aged 35 to 49 with COVID-19, enrolled during active disease. The chain links TRBV25-1 to TRBJ1-1; D not resolved. CDR3 sequence: CASSQREIMNTEAFF. The CDR3 DNA sequence: TGTGCCAGCAGTCAACGGGAAATTATGAACACTGAAGCTTTCTTT.